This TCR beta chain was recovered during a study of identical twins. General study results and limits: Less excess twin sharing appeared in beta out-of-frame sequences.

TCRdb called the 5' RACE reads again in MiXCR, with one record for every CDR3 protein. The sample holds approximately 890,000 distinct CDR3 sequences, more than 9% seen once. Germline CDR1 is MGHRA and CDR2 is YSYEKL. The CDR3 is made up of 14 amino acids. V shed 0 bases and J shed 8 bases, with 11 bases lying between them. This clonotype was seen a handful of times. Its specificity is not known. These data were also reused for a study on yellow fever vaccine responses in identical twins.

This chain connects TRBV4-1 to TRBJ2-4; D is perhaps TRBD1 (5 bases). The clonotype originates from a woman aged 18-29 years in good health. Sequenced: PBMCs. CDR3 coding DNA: TGCGCCAGCAGCCAAGAGGAAGGGGTGTACATTCAGTACTTC. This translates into CASSQEEGVYIQYF.